This T cell receptor beta chain was retrieved from a study of cytomegalovirus exposure and HLA in healthy donors. The PCR employed 60 Vbeta primers together with 13 Jbeta primers. Assay: immunoSEQ multiplex PCR; the TCRdb copy retains only in-frame clones and omits some. The sample has about 160,000 clones, roughly 80% seen once; the top ten hold 2.5%. The CDR3 contains 18 residues. Germline assignment: CDR1 MNHNS and CDR2 SASEGT. With 4 bases clipped from V and 3 bases from J, the junction kept 12 bases outside the gene matches. The sequence derives from a female donor in good health and CMV-seronegative. The genes are TRBV6-1 and TRBJ2-7; 13 bases are shared with TRBD2. Material: PBMCs. In nucleotides, the CDR3 is TGTGCCAGCAGTGGGCGGAACGGGACTAGCGGGGCCGTCTACGAGCAGTACTTC. Protein sequence: CASSGRNGTSGAVYEQYF.